A single sample gave rise to the 27 T cell receptor beta chains below, sequenced in a study of CD4 and CD8 cells across lung adenocarcinoma regions (dated 2018 in TCRdb). Receptor amplification or capture employed PCR. Sequencing took place on a HiSeq X Ten. Through fastp at Q25 and MiXCR, TCRdb rebuilt clones from the public reads, retaining in-frame beta chains. Identical CDR3 proteins give one entry, which carries the most common genes and DNA. The sample table records about 25,000 distinct CDR3 sequences; about 50% of these occur just once. Jointly, the top ten make up around 42% of the sample. Sequencing was done on a sample of CD8+ T cells from the center of a lung tumor. In light of the paper, this sample's cell subset or site label describes: tumor center region. The receptors derive from a male donor with lung adenocarcinoma. The CD4 and CD8 labels of this study may be unreliable.

The chain uses TRBV6-5 and TRBJ2-1, with a tentative D call TRBD2 (6 bases). There are 13 residues in the CDR3. V shed 4 bases and J shed 3 bases, with 7 bases lying between them. The germline gives CDR1 MNHEY, CDR2 SVGAGI. CDR3 loop: CASSWGLYNEQFF. The CDR3 nucleotides read TGTGCCAGCAGTTGGGGACTCTACAATGAGCAGTTCTTC.

This clonotype qualifies as medium-sized. The gene calls are TRBV6-5 and TRBJ2-1; D is unresolved. Trimming removed 2 bases from V and 4 bases from J, with 6 bases in between. CDR3 length equals 13 residues. Germline CDR1 MNHEY, CDR2 SVGAGI. For the CDR3, the DNA is TGTGCCAGCAGTTACCAGCCGTACAATGAGCAGTTCTTC. Residues: CASSYQPYNEQFF.

This clonotype was observed many times. The chain employs TRBV7-6 and TRBJ2-5; D is unclear. Germline-derived CDR1 and CDR2 are SGHVS and FNYEAQ. The V and J ends lost 3 bases and 2 bases respectively, with 4 bases between them. The CDR3 runs to 12 residues. The CDR3 sequence: CASSLGQETQYF. CDR3 nucleotides: TGTGCCAGCAGCTTGGGGCAAGAGACCCAGTACTTC.

With respect to this clonotype: Sequence at one end of the junction differs from germline and may be a read error. The chain links TRBV6-1 to TRBJ2-4; no firm D call. The CDR3 consists of 16 residues. Germline V lookup: CDR1 MNHNS, CDR2 SASEGT. CDR3 protein: CASSPSPDGAKNTQYF. CDR3 coding DNA: TGTGCCAGCAGCCCCTCGCCCGACGGAGCCAAAAATACTCAGTATTTC.

This clonotype was found a few times. The chain recombines TRBV6-2 or TRBV6-3 with TRBJ1-1, with D hard to call. With 0 bases removed from V and 1 base from J, the gap between germline ends came to 3 bases. There are 13 residues in the CDR3. The germline V gene has CDR1 MNHEY and CDR2 SVGEGT. The CDR3 region is CASSYSANTEAFF. The CDR3, as DNA: TGTGCCAGCAGTTACTCAGCGAACACTGAAGCTTTCTTT.

The rearrangement joins TRBV6-1 to TRBJ2-3; TRBD2 matches 10 bases. The trim removed 6 bases at V and 6 bases at J, leaving 12 bases unmatched. Germline V gene data show CDR1 as MNHNS and CDR2 as SASEGT. The CDR3 has 16 residues. The CDR3 DNA sequence: TGTGCCAGCAGGCTTCAGCTTAGCGGGGGGAGTGATACGCAGTATTTT. Amino acid sequence: CASRLQLSGGSDTQYF.

This clonotype has at least ten counts. CDR3 region: CASRNELAGGPQQYF. The DNA for the CDR3 is TGTGCCAGCAGGAACGAGCTAGCGGGAGGCCCCCAGCAGTACTTC. This chain connects TRBV6-1 to TRBJ2-1; 11 bases are a match to TRBD2. The J call is in doubt because the DNA end fits TRBJ2-7 better. CDR3 length: 15 amino acids. Germline V lookup: CDR1 MNHNS, CDR2 SASEGT.

V gene TRBV7-3 combines with J gene TRBJ2-1, with a possible D match to TRBD2 (5 bases). The closer fit of TRBJ2-5 to the DNA end suggests the J call may be wrong. Germline values: CDR1 SGHTA, CDR2 FQGTGA. The CDR3 sequence is 13 residues long. The CDR3 is CASSLAPRETQYF. CDR3 DNA sequence: TGTGCCAGCAGCCTAGCACCCCGGGAGACCCAGTACTTC.

The J gene is TRBJ2-4, the V gene TRBV5-1; D tentatively reads TRBD1 or TRBD2 (5 bases each). The CDR3 runs to 16 residues. The germline gives CDR1 SGHRS, CDR2 YFSETQ. Deletions cut 4 bases from V and 13 bases from J, with 27 bases between. The CDR3 is CASSVTGLWAEDTQYF. For the CDR3, the DNA is TGCGCCAGCAGCGTCACGGGGCTGTGGGCCGAAGATACGCAGTACTTC.

Worth noting for this clonotype: Compared with germline, one end of the junction differs, possibly owing to a read error. The chain has TRBV27 and TRBJ2-3, with D possibly being TRBD1 (5 bases). The CDR3 is made up of 14 amino acids. Germline lookup yields CDR1 MNHEY and CDR2 SMNVEV (reference sequence). The CDR3 loop reads CASRGLAAKDTQYF. The CDR3 bases are TGTGCCAGCAGGGGGCTGGCGGCCAAAGACACTCAGTACTTT.

Many counts were recorded for this clonotype. The rearrangement links TRBV6-1 to TRBJ2-1; perhaps TRBD2 as D (6 bases). The CDR3 runs to 15 residues. V was clipped by 5 bases and J by 0 bases, with 11 bases between them. Looked up from germline, CDR1 is MNHNS and CDR2 is SASEGT. CDR3 nucleotide sequence: TGTGCCAGCAGTCTGTGGGAGGCCTCCTACAATGAGCAGTTCTTC. Translation: CASSLWEASYNEQFF.

The genes are TRBV4-1 and TRBJ2-5; the D gene could be TRBD1 or TRBD2 (6 bases each). The CDR3 runs to 17 residues. Deletions cut 8 bases from V and 4 bases from J, with 26 bases between. The V gene's germline CDR1 is MGHRA and CDR2 YSYEKL. The CDR3: CASCEGLGGGERETQYF. For the CDR3, the DNA is TGCGCCAGCTGCGAGGGGCTCGGGGGCGGGGAACGAGAGACCCAGTACTTC.

This clonotype has a single count. The V gene is TRBV6-1, the J gene TRBJ1-4, with TRBD1 matching over 11 bases. V was pared by 7 bases and J by 7 bases, with 5 bases of the junction left unmatched. This CDR3 is built from 14 residues. Germline CDR1 and CDR2: MNHNS and SASEGT. This chain's CDR3 is CASTGQGAGEKLFF. CDR3 coding DNA: TGTGCCAGCACCGGACAGGGGGCCGGTGAAAAACTGTTTTTT.

V gene TRBV3-1 combines with J gene TRBJ2-6, with TRBD1 as a possible D gene (7 bases). V lost 4 bases and J 2 bases, leaving 9 bases between the germline ends. The germline V gene encodes CDR1 LGHDT and CDR2 YNNKEL (reference sequence). The CDR3 consists of 15 residues. This chain's CDR3 is CASSPRGAGANVLTF. The CDR3 nucleotides read TGTGCCAGCAGCCCCAGGGGGGCTGGGGCCAACGTCCTGACTTTC. The full variable domain, in which reference TRBV3-1 and TRBJ2-6 provide the parts outside the CDR3, is DTAVSQTPKYLVTQMGNDKSIKCEQNLGHDTMYWYKQDSKKFLKIMFSYNNKELIINETVPNRFSPKSPDKAHLNLHINSLELGDSAVYFCASSPRGAGANVLTFGAGSRLTVL.

The chain couples TRBV6-1 to TRBJ2-1, with TRBD2 identical over 10 bases. Germline-derived CDR1 and CDR2 are MNHNS and SASEGT. CDR3 length: 14 residues. The V gene end was trimmed by 4 bases and the J gene end by 8 bases; junction bases not matched to a gene: 5. Written as DNA, the CDR3 is TGTGCCAGCAGTGGGCTAGCGGGAGTACATGAGCAGTTCTTC. Translated, it gives CASSGLAGVHEQFF.

About this clonotype: The junction and the germline gene differ at one end; a read error may be behind it. The chain links TRBV4-1 to TRBJ2-5, with 12 bases that match TRBD2. CDR1 MGHRA and CDR2 YSYEKL come from the germline V gene. The CDR3 contains 19 residues. The CDR3, as DNA: TGCGCCAGCAGCCAAGTCATAGCGTCTAGCGGGAGGGAGGGAGAGACGCAGTACTTT. Protein sequence: CASSQVIASSGREGETQYF.

The genes are TRBV27 and TRBJ2-1; D might be TRBD1 (6 bases). The germline V and J ends were trimmed by 0 bases and 0 bases, with 9 bases remaining between them. Germline CDR1 MNHEY, CDR2 SMNVEV (reference sequence). This CDR3 region has 16 residues. CDR3 protein: CASSLSGHRSYNEQFF. The DNA for the CDR3 is TGTGCCAGCAGTTTATCGGGACACCGCTCCTACAATGAGCAGTTCTTC.

The table lists this clonotype with many counts. The V call is TRBV6-5, the J call TRBJ2-1; D perhaps matches TRBD1 (5 bases). The end of the DNA is better explained by TRBJ2-7, so the J call may be wrong. Germline V gives CDR1 MNHEY, CDR2 SVGAGI. CDR3 length equals 16 residues. This CDR3 reads CASSYSNLQGTNEQYF. CDR3 coding DNA: TGTGCCAGCAGTTACTCGAATTTGCAGGGTACCAACGAGCAGTACTTC.

V is TRBV4-1 and J is TRBJ2-3; the D call may be TRBD1 or TRBD2 (5 bases each). CDR1 MGHRA and CDR2 YSYEKL come from the germline V gene. Trimming removed 8 bases at V and 1 base at J, with 16 bases between. The CDR3 is made up of 15 amino acids. The CDR3 bases are TGCGCCAGCGGCTCGGGGCTGTTGGGCACAGATACGCAGTATTTT. It codes for CASGSGLLGTDTQYF.

On this clonotype: A read error may account for a junction end that differs from germline. CDR3: CAGSGVAGTDTQYF. The CDR3 region has the DNA TGTGCCGGCAGCGGGGTCGCGGGCACAGATACGCAGTACTTC. The chain links TRBV27 to TRBJ2-3, with 7 bases lining up with TRBD2. Matching the DNA end better, TRBJ2-7 makes the J call doubtful. The CDR3 is made up of 14 amino acids. Germline CDR1 and CDR2: MNHEY and SMNVEV (reference sequence).

The chain employs TRBV27 and TRBJ2-3; D remains unclear. This CDR3 has 14 residues. The V gene's germline CDR1 is MNHEY and CDR2 SMNVEV (reference sequence). The V end was cut by 8 bases, the J end by 1 base, with 13 bases between. In DNA form, the CDR3 reads TGTGCCAGCGGGATCTTATCCCGCACAGATACGCAGTATTTT. It codes for CASGILSRTDTQYF.

By share, this clonotype ranks as medium-sized. The chain employs TRBV27 and TRBJ2-1; the D gene is possibly TRBD2 (5 bases). Trimming cost V 6 bases and J 4 bases, with 13 bases left between them. Germline CDR1 MNHEY, CDR2 SMNVEV (reference sequence). The CDR3 is 14 amino acids. The CDR3 is CASRSLRGYNEQFF. CDR3 coding DNA: TGTGCCAGCAGGAGTTTACGCGGGTACAATGAGCAGTTCTTC.

This clonotype was recorded many times. This chain uses TRBV7-3 with TRBJ2-3; D is ambiguous. Trimming removed 2 bases at V and 5 bases at J, with 8 bases between. The germline V gene encodes CDR1 SGHTA and CDR2 FQGTGA. This CDR3 is built from 13 residues. CDR3 sequence (DNA): TGTGCCAGCAGCTTATCATGGGGAGATACGCAGTATTTT. This codes for CASSLSWGDTQYF.

Comments on this clonotype: Germline is not matched at one junction end, which may reflect a read error. The chain recombines TRBV6-1 with TRBJ2-3, with a weak D call TRBD2 (7 bases). This CDR3 region has 13 residues. Germline assignment: CDR1 MNHNS and CDR2 SASEGT. The CDR3 protein is CGSKGGGTGALYF. The CDR3 bases are TGTGGCAGCAAGGGGGGGGGCACCGGTGCGCTGTATTTT.

The genes are TRBV7-9 and TRBJ2-5, with TRBD2 identical over 8 bases. The length of the CDR3 is 16 residues. The germline V gene encodes CDR1 SEHNR and CDR2 FQNEAQ (reference sequence). The V segment lost 4 bases and the J segment 6 bases; nucleotides outside the gene matches: 13. The CDR3 DNA sequence: TGTGCCAGCAGCTCTACTACCGGGAGGGCCAAGAAGACCCAGTACTTC. Translating it yields CASSSTTGRAKKTQYF.

This clonotype was detected many times. This rearrangement joins TRBV27 to TRBJ1-5, with D perhaps matching TRBD1 (5 bases). The germline CDR1 and CDR2 sequences are MNHEY and SMNVEV (reference sequence). This CDR3 has 14 residues. Trimming took off 4 bases at V and 7 bases at J, with 14 bases between the two ends. The CDR3 reads CASSSRGGEQPQHF. DNA of the CDR3: TGTGCCAGCAGTTCCCGGGGAGGGGAACAGCCCCAGCATTTT.

This clonotype was seen more than once but under ten times. The chain links TRBV3-1 to TRBJ2-3; TRBD2 matches 13 bases. The CDR3 totals 17 residues. Germline assignment: CDR1 LGHDT and CDR2 YNNKEL (reference sequence). Trimming removed 4 bases from V and 2 bases from J; junction bases left unmatched: 6. The CDR3 nucleotides read TGTGCCAGCAGCCCGGGACTAGCGGGACCCCACACAGATACGCAGTATTTT. Its protein product is CASSPGLAGPHTDTQYF.